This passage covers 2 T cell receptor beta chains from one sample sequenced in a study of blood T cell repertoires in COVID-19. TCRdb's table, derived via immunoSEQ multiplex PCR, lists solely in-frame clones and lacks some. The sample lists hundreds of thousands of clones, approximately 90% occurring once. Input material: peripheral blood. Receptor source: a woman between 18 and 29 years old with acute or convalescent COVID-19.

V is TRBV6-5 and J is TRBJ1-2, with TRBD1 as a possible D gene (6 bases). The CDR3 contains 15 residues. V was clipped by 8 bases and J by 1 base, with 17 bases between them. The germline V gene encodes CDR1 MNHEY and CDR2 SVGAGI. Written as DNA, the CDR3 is TGTGCCAGCGGACGGGCGACAGGACTTAACTATGGCTACACCTTC. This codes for CASGRATGLNYGYTF.

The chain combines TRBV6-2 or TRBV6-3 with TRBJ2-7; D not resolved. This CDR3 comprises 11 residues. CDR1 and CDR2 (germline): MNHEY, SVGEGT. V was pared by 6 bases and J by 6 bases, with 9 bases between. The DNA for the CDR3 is TGTGCCAGCAGCCGAGCTTTCGAGCAGTACTTC. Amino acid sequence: CASSRAFEQYF.